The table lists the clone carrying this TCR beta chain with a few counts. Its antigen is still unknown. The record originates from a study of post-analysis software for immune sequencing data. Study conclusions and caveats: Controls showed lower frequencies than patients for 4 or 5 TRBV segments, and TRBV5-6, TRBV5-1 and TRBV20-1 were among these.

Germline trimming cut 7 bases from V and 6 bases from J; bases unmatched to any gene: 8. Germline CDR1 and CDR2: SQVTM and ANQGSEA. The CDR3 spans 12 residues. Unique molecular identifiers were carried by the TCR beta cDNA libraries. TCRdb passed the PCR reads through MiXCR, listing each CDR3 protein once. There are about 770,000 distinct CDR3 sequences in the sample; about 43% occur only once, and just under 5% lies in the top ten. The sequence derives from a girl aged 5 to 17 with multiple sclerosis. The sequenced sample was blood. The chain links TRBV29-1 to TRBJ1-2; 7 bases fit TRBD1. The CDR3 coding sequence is TGCAGCGCCATGACAGGGATGGATGGCTACACCTTC. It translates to CSAMTGMDGYTF.